The rows below give T cell receptor beta chains drawn from one sample of a study of blood T cell repertoires in COVID-19. TCRdb keeps only in-frame clones here, not all; method: immunoSEQ multiplex PCR. Among roughly 200,000 clones listed, roughly 83% were seen once. The specimen sequenced was peripheral blood. The receptors here all came from a woman aged 40-49 years with COVID-19, enrolled during active disease. Both conserved end residues are part of each CDR3. The order of the fields is D gene, V gene, J gene, clone size, CDR3 protein, CDR3 DNA. D genes are given only for firm matches. Clone size is given for some rows only: seen once, a few or many times, or a class if the clone is expanded.

>TRBD1|TRBV25-1|TRBJ2-2|.
CASSDQAGGTGELFF
TGTGCCAGCAGTGATCAGGCAGGGGGCACCGGGGAGCTGTTTTTT
>TRBD2|TRBV7-2|TRBJ2-2|.
CASSLDSGRAVTGELFF
TGTGCCAGCAGCTTAGACAGCGGGAGGGCCGTCACCGGGGAGCTGTTTTTT
>TRBD1|TRBV5-1|TRBJ2-3|.
CASSLTGRDTDTQYF
TGCGCCAGCAGCCTGACAGGGAGAGACACAGATACGCAGTATTTT
>TRBD1|TRBV11-2|TRBJ1-2|.
CASSFRGQVRLPNYGYTF
TGTGCCAGCAGCTTTAGAGGACAGGTGAGGCTTCCTAACTATGGCTACACCTTC
>TRBD2|TRBV19|TRBJ2-1|few
CASSIDIAGGSFF
TGTGCCAGTAGTATAGATATAGCGGGAGGCTCTTTCTTC
>TRBD1|TRBV28|TRBJ1-2|.
CASSLWTGDYGYTF
TGTGCCAGCAGTTTATGGACAGGGGACTATGGCTACACCTTC
>.|TRBV5-4|TRBJ2-1|.
CASSRNQDTEQFF
TGTGCCAGCAGCCGCAACCAGGACACCGAGCAGTTCTTC
>.|TRBV29-1|TRBJ1-3|.
CSVVMTGGSSGNTIYF
TGCAGCGTTGTGATGACAGGCGGCAGCTCTGGAAACACCATATATTTT
>.|TRBV19|TRBJ2-1|.
CASSMRVYNEQFF
TGTGCCAGCTCAATGAGGGTCTACAATGAGCAGTTCTTC
>.|TRBV18|TRBJ1-4|.
CASSSEDGGMRKLFF
TGTGCCAGCTCATCTGAAGACGGAGGAATGAGAAAACTGTTTTTT
>TRBD1|TRBV5-1|TRBJ1-3|.
CASSTGDRAPSGNTIYF
TGCGCCAGCAGCACAGGGGACAGGGCTCCCTCTGGAAACACCATATATTTT
>TRBD1|TRBV7-2|TRBJ1-1|many
CASSKQGGNTEAFF
TGTGCCAGCAGCAAACAGGGGGGGAACACTGAAGCTTTCTTT
>.|TRBV27|TRBJ1-1|.
CASSLGPNTEAFF
TGTGCCAGCAGTTTAGGGCCGAACACTGAAGCTTTCTTT
>TRBD2|TRBV5-5|TRBJ2-3|.
CASSFLAGGSTDTQYF
TGTGCCAGCAGCTTCCTAGCGGGGGGCTCCACAGATACGCAGTATTTT
>TRBD2|TRBV2|TRBJ2-3|.
CARGLAGADTQYF
TGTGCCAGGGGACTAGCGGGGGCAGATACGCAGTATTTT
>.|TRBV25-1|TRBJ1-1|.
CASQFGVTEAFF
TGTGCCAGCCAGTTCGGGGTAACTGAAGCTTTCTTT
>.|TRBV6-6|TRBJ1-5|once
CASSYWGGRNQPQHF
TGTGCCAGCAGTTATTGGGGGGGCCGGAATCAGCCCCAGCATTTT
>TRBD1|TRBV6-1|TRBJ1-5|few
CASSEDEGAGNQPQHF
TGTGCCAGCAGTGAAGATGAGGGGGCAGGCAATCAGCCCCAGCATTTT
>TRBD2|TRBV27|TRBJ2-1|.
CASSFRTSGSDEQFF
TGTGCCAGCAGTTTCCGGACTAGCGGGAGTGATGAGCAGTTCTTC
>TRBD1|TRBV7-9|TRBJ1-4|.
CASSTGVGNEKLFF
TGTGCCAGCAGCACAGGGGTTGGTAATGAAAAACTGTTTTTT
>TRBD1|TRBV18|TRBJ1-4|.
CASRTGHPNEKLFF
TGTGCCAGCCGGACAGGCCATCCCAATGAAAAACTGTTTTTT
>.|TRBV27|TRBJ1-4|.
CASRISDSREKLFF
TGTGCCAGCAGAATATCGGACAGTAGGGAAAAACTGTTTTTT
>.|TRBV28|TRBJ1-5|.
CASSLYTGERLPNQPQHF
TGTGCCAGCAGTTTATATACGGGGGAGCGACTTCCCAATCAGCCCCAGCATTTT
>TRBD1|TRBV2|TRBJ1-3|.
CASLQGILSGNTIYF
TGTGCCAGCCTACAGGGGATCCTCTCTGGAAACACCATATATTTT
>.|TRBV28|TRBJ1-1|.
CASSYRKNTEAFF
TGTGCCAGCAGTTACAGGAAGAACACTGAAGCTTTCTTT
>TRBD1|TRBV4-1|TRBJ1-1|.
CASSQDQGTGWATNTEAFF
TGCGCCAGCAGCCAAGATCAGGGGACAGGGTGGGCTACGAACACTGAAGCTTTCTTT
>TRBD2|TRBV5-1|TRBJ2-1|.
CASSLDRAGVNEQFF
TGCGCCAGCAGCTTAGATCGGGCGGGGGTCAATGAGCAGTTCTTC
>TRBD1|TRBV10-3|TRBJ1-1|.
CATTGVKNTEAFF
TGTGCCACTACAGGGGTAAAGAACACTGAAGCTTTCTTT
>TRBD1|TRBV7-6|TRBJ1-1|.
CASSRPGDRNTEAFF
TGTGCCAGCAGCCGACCCGGGGACAGAAACACTGAAGCTTTCTTT
>.|TRBV27|TRBJ1-3|.
CASSSRTSSGNTIYF
TGTGCCAGCAGTTCCCGAACATCTTCCGGAAACACCATATATTTT
>.|TRBV5-1|TRBJ1-1|.
CASSLWAGVMNTEAFF
TGCGCCAGCAGCTTGTGGGCAGGGGTTATGAACACTGAAGCTTTCTTT
>TRBD2|TRBV28|TRBJ2-2|.
CASSLRPTSGGRELFF
TGTGCCAGCAGCCTAAGGCCCACTAGCGGGGGCCGGGAGCTGTTTTTT
>.|TRBV19|TRBJ1-5|.
CASSTGRVSNQPQHF
TGTGCCAGTAGTACGGGCAGGGTTAGCAATCAGCCCCAGCATTTT
>.|TRBV6-4|TRBJ2-2|.
CASRARQVTGELFF
TGTGCCAGCAGGGCCCGACAGGTCACCGGGGAGCTGTTTTTT
>TRBD2|TRBV6-6|TRBJ2-5|once
CASSALGTSRETQYF
TGTGCCAGCAGTGCGCTTGGGACTAGTCGCGAGACCCAGTACTTC
>.|TRBV27|TRBJ1-1|.
CASSFRRSVNTEAFF
TGTGCCAGCAGTTTTCGTCGCAGTGTGAACACTGAAGCTTTCTTT
>TRBD2|TRBV11-3|TRBJ2-1|.
CASSLVGGRASEQFF
TGTGCCAGCAGCTTAGTGGGCGGGAGGGCCAGTGAGCAGTTCTTC
>.|TRBV15|TRBJ1-1|.
CATSRGGPLEAFF
TGTGCCACCAGCAGAGGAGGGCCCTTGGAAGCTTTCTTT
>.|TRBV10-3|TRBJ1-1|.
CAISAGDLNTEAFF
TGTGCCATCAGTGCGGGGGACTTGAACACTGAAGCTTTCTTT
>.|TRBV6-4|TRBJ1-1|.
CASSDRGENTEAFF
TGTGCCAGCAGTGACAGGGGCGAGAACACTGAAGCTTTCTTT
>.|TRBV7-8|TRBJ1-2|.
CASSFNRVGYTF
TGTGCCAGCAGCTTCAACAGGGTTGGCTACACCTTC
>.|TRBV11-2|TRBJ1-4|.
CASSLVAEKLFF
TGTGCCAGCAGCTTAGTAGCCGAAAAACTGTTTTTT
>TRBD1|TRBV15|TRBJ2-2|once
CATSRWTGNTGELFF
TGTGCCACCAGCAGATGGACAGGGAACACCGGGGAGCTGTTTTTT
>.|TRBV27|TRBJ2-2|once
CATQGWNTGELFF
TGTGCCACACAGGGATGGAACACCGGGGAGCTGTTTTTT
>.|TRBV29-1|TRBJ2-7|few
CSVANYYEQYF
TGCAGCGTCGCTAACTACTACGAGCAGTACTTC
>.|TRBV6-5|TRBJ1-1|.
CASSYPQGQGATEAFF
TGTGCCAGCAGTTACCCGCAGGGGCAGGGAGCCACTGAAGCTTTCTTT
>TRBD1|TRBV2|TRBJ2-7|.
CASSAWTGGSYEQYF
TGTGCCAGCAGTGCTTGGACAGGCGGCTCCTACGAGCAGTACTTC
>TRBD1|TRBV5-1|TRBJ1-2|.
CASTPGQGSYYDYGYTF
TGCGCCAGTACCCCGGGACAGGGGAGTTACTATGACTATGGCTACACCTTC